This T cell receptor beta chain was documented in a study of cytomegalovirus exposure and HLA in healthy donors. Study findings and constraints: The authors enumerated over 150 TCR beta chains as linked to cytomegalovirus. A later analysis revealed that TCR association rates differed between HLA loci, peaking at DRB1 and bottoming out at HLA-C. An analysis was carried out later, and it reportedly showed fewer N-insertions in an Asian-associated ancestry cluster than the approximately 700-donor mean.

About this clone: What it binds is unknown.

PCR amplification relied on 60 Vbeta primers (plus 13 Jbeta primers). Only in-frame clones appear in the TCRdb table, and some are missing; sequencing was by immunoSEQ multiplex PCR. The sample yields about 260,000 clones, under 80% seen once. Looked up from germline, CDR1 is MNHEY and CDR2 is SVGAGI. The CDR3 totals 14 residues. Trimming left V 5 bases short and J 8 bases short, with 16 bases between. The rearrangement links TRBV6-5 to TRBJ2-1; D is undetermined. Sequenced sample: PBMCs. The TCR comes from a female donor in good health and CMV-seronegative. Written as DNA, the CDR3 is TGTGCCAGCAGTGCCGACATTATGGTGGATGAGCAGTTCTTC. Its protein is CASSADIMVDEQFF.